The rows below give T cell receptor beta chains drawn from one sample of a study of blood T cell repertoires in COVID-19. Measured with immunoSEQ multiplex PCR; TCRdb has only the in-frame clones, and not every one. Here the sample spans a few hundred thousand clones, roughly 80% being singletons. Sequencing input: PBMCs or T cells enriched from blood (not recorded which). These TCRs come from a woman in her 50s who had recovered from COVID-19. CDR3s include the opening cysteine and the closing phenylalanine or tryptophan. A D gene is named only where the DNA matches it firmly. Size is stated for part of the rows, as once, few or many counts, or as a class when the clone is expanded.

TRBV5-1	16	TRBD1	TRBJ2-7	-	TGCGCCAGCAGCCCCGCTTTCGGGACAGCTGCATACGAGCAGTACTTC	CASSPAFGTAAYEQYF
TRBV7-6	13	-	TRBJ1-5	-	TGTGCCAGCAGCTTAGGGCCCAATCAGCCCCAGCATTTT	CASSLGPNQPQHF
TRBV27	14	-	TRBJ1-3	-	TGTGCCAGCAGACCCGGGATTAACCGGGACACCATATATTTT	CASRPGINRDTIYF
TRBV27	12	-	TRBJ1-1	-	TGTGCCAGCAGTCCGGGTGGGTCGGAAGCTTTCTTT	CASSPGGSEAFF
TRBV2	15	-	TRBJ1-2	-	TGTGCCAGCAGTGAAACTGGCAGGGAAGGCTATGGCTACACCTTC	CASSETGREGYGYTF
TRBV18	13	-	TRBJ1-1	-	TGTGCCAGCTCACAGGGTCCTAGCCCTGAAGCTTTCTTT	CASSQGPSPEAFF
TRBV6-2/TRBV6-3	13	TRBD1	TRBJ1-1	-	TGTGCCAGCAGCCGGACAGGGGGCACTGAAGCTTTCTTT	CASSRTGGTEAFF
TRBV7-9	18	-	TRBJ2-1	-	TGTGCCAGCAGCTTGCCCCACGCGGGTCGGAACTCCTACAATGAGCAGTTCTTC	CASSLPHAGRNSYNEQFF
TRBV6-5	12	-	TRBJ2-1	-	TGTGCCAGCACTAACTCGGGCCATGAGCAGTTCTTC	CASTNSGHEQFF
TRBV30	12	-	TRBJ1-2	few	TGTGCCTGGAGTGTAGAGAACTATGGCTACACCTTC	CAWSVENYGYTF
TRBV3-1/TRBV3-2	14	TRBD2	TRBJ2-3	-	TGTGCCAGCAGCCAAGCGGGGGGGACAGATACGCAGTATTTT	CASSQAGGTDTQYF
TRBV7-8	16	-	TRBJ2-4	-	TGTGCCAGCAGCTTACGACCACTAGAACGCAAAAACATTCAGTACTTC	CASSLRPLERKNIQYF
TRBV3-1/TRBV3-2	14	TRBD1	TRBJ1-2	-	TGTGCCAGCGGAACCGGGACAGGGGATTATGGCTACACCTTC	CASGTGTGDYGYTF
TRBV24-1	15	-	TRBJ1-1	-	TGTGCCACCAGGGTCAGGGTCGGCGAATTGACTGAAGCTTTCTTT	CATRVRVGELTEAFF
TRBV19	15	TRBD1	TRBJ1-1	-	TGTGCCAGTAGTAAAACCGGGACAGTGAACACTGAAGCTTTCTTT	CASSKTGTVNTEAFF
TRBV6-5	13	TRBD1	TRBJ1-6	-	TGTGCCAGCAGCCGGACAGGGGTTTCACCCCTCCACTTT	CASSRTGVSPLHF
TRBV6-1	18	TRBD2	TRBJ2-1	-	TGTGCCAGCAGTGACCGACTAGCGGGGGGGCTATTCTCAAATGAGCAGTTCTTC	CASSDRLAGGLFSNEQFF
TRBV19	15	TRBD2	TRBJ2-7	-	TGTGCCAGTAGTTCCGGGACTAGAGGCCTCCTCGAGCAGTACTTC	CASSSGTRGLLEQYF
TRBV6-5	15	TRBD2	TRBJ2-7	-	TGTGCCAGCAGTTACCCGGGAGGGAGCTCCTACGAGCAGTACTTC	CASSYPGGSSYEQYF
TRBV4-2	14	-	TRBJ1-2	few	TGTGCCAGCAGCCAAGATACAGGGAACTATGGCTACACCTTC	CASSQDTGNYGYTF
TRBV7-2	14	-	TRBJ1-2	-	TGTGCCAGCAGCTTGGACGTCAGGGTTTATGGCTACACCTTC	CASSLDVRVYGYTF
TRBV5-4	16	-	TRBJ2-6	-	TGTGCCAGCAGTTCCGGGAGTCGCTCTGGGGCCAACGTCCTGACTTTC	CASSSGSRSGANVLTF
TRBV5-1	12	-	TRBJ1-1	-	TGCGCCAGCAGCTTATCCGGGGCTGAAGCTTTCTTT	CASSLSGAEAFF
TRBV27	14	-	TRBJ2-2	-	TGTGCCAGCAGTTTGGGCGCGTACACCGGGGAGCTGTTTTTT	CASSLGAYTGELFF
TRBV19	17	TRBD2	TRBJ2-3	-	TGTGCCAGTAGTATAAGGGCACTAGCGGGAGGCACAGATACGCAGTATTTT	CASSIRALAGGTDTQYF
TRBV27	14	TRBD1	TRBJ1-2	-	TGTGCCAGCAGTGTCGACAGGGGAACCAATGGCTACACCTTC	CASSVDRGTNGYTF
TRBV2	14	-	TRBJ1-2	-	TGTGCCAGCAGCACTGTTGACACCGGCTATGGCTACACCTTC	CASSTVDTGYGYTF
TRBV27	18	TRBD2	TRBJ2-5	-	TGTGCCAGCAGCTCCCTTCGTTCCCGACTAGCGGGCCGGGAGACCCAGTACTTC	CASSSLRSRLAGRETQYF
TRBV4-3	15	-	TRBJ1-2	many	TGCGCCAGCAGCCAAGTCAGTCCCGCTAACTATGGCTACACCTTC	CASSQVSPANYGYTF
TRBV7-9	14	TRBD1	TRBJ1-1	-	TGTGCCAGCAGCTTCTCCGACAGGGGGACTGAAGCTTTCTTT	CASSFSDRGTEAFF
TRBV5-4	15	TRBD1	TRBJ2-1	-	TGTGCCAGCACCCCGGGACAGGGCTTCTCCAATGAGCAGTTCTTC	CASTPGQGFSNEQFF
TRBV6-2/TRBV6-3	12	-	TRBJ2-3	once	TGTGCCAGCAGTTACGTAGTAGATACGCAGTATTTT	CASSYVVDTQYF
TRBV19	16	TRBD1	TRBJ1-2	-	TGTGCCAGTGCTAGCCAGACAGGGGGCTCAAGACTAGGCTACACCTTC	CASASQTGGSRLGYTF
TRBV5-6	16	TRBD1	TRBJ1-1	-	TGTGCCAGCAGCGCCGACAGGGGCCCTATGAACACTGAAGCTTTCTTT	CASSADRGPMNTEAFF
TRBV5-1	13	-	TRBJ2-7	-	TGCGCCAGCAGCTCCTCACAGGGCTACGAGCAGTACTTC	CASSSSQGYEQYF
TRBV12-5	17	-	TRBJ1-5	-	TGTGCTAGTGGTTTGACACAGGGAGCTTATAGCAATCAGCCCCAGCATTTT	CASGLTQGAYSNQPQHF
TRBV7-2	19	-	TRBJ2-3	-	TGTGCCAGCAGCTTATGGCCGTTGGCAGGTACTAGCTTGACAGATACGCAGTATTTT	CASSLWPLAGTSLTDTQYF
TRBV28	14	-	TRBJ1-2	-	TGTGCCAGCAGTTTCGTAGGGGCCACCTATGGCTACACCTTC	CASSFVGATYGYTF